The 8 T cell receptor beta chains listed next were all sequenced from one sample in a study of blood T cell repertoires in COVID-19. This table comes from immunoSEQ multiplex PCR, and its TCRdb copy is limited to in-frame clones, with some not included. The sample lists 200,000 to 250,000 clones; roughly 80% were seen once. The sample comprised peripheral blood. These receptors all stem from a woman older than 75 with active or convalescent COVID-19.

V gene TRBV28 combines with J gene TRBJ1-5; a weak D match, TRBD1 (5 bases). This CDR3 contains 14 residues. Germline loops: CDR1 MDHEN, CDR2 SYDVKM. V gave up 7 bases and J gave up 3 bases, with 13 bases separating them. The CDR3 region has the DNA TGTGCCAGCAAAGACCGACAGAACAATCAGCCCCAGCATTTT. It specifies CASKDRQNNQPQHF.

This rearrangement joins TRBV19 to TRBJ2-2, with TRBD2 as a possible D gene (7 bases). In germline, CDR1 is LNHDA, CDR2 SQIVND (reference sequence). The CDR3 loop spans 15 amino acids. Trimming removed 11 bases at V and 4 bases at J, with 20 bases between. In DNA, the CDR3 is TGTGCCGCGACCGGGGGGCCTCTAGGCACCGGGGAGCTGTTTTTT. It yields the protein CAATGGPLGTGELFF.

This clone was seen only a few times. The V call is TRBV5-4, the J call TRBJ1-4, with D tentatively TRBD1 (5 bases). This CDR3 comprises 17 residues. Germline lookup yields CDR1 SGHNT and CDR2 YYREEE (reference sequence). The V and J ends lost 5 bases and 1 base respectively, with 18 bases between them. The CDR3 here is CASSRQTRVGTNEKLFF. The CDR3 coding sequence is TGTGCCAGCAGTCGACAGACCAGAGTTGGAACTAATGAAAAACTGTTTTTT.

This clone was counted a single time. CDR3 region: CASSTGKQSGNTIYF. The CDR3 bases are TGTGCCAGCAGCACAGGGAAGCAGAGTGGAAACACCATATATTTT. The chain joins TRBV7-2 to TRBJ1-3, with D perhaps TRBD1 (6 bases). Germline-derived CDR1 and CDR2 are SGHTA and FQGNSA. This CDR3 has 15 residues. V gave up 5 bases and J gave up 3 bases, with 14 bases separating them.

CDR3 sequence: CASSPLLAAGGDTQYF. CDR3 sequence (DNA): TGTGCCAGCTCACCACTCCTAGCGGCCGGGGGAGATACGCAGTATTTT. The V gene is TRBV18, the J gene TRBJ2-3; 7 positions match TRBD2. The CDR3 loop spans 16 amino acids. Germline-derived CDR1 and CDR2 are KGHSH and LQKENI. V trimming: 1 base; J trimming: 5 bases; junction bases outside the gene matches: 9.

This chain uses TRBV5-5 with TRBJ1-1; D may be TRBD1 (6 bases). This CDR3 has 15 amino acids. Trimming took 4 bases from V and 0 from J, leaving 13 bases between them. Germline lookup yields CDR1 SGHKS and CDR2 YYEKEE (reference sequence). CDR3 in amino acids: CASSQWDKLNTEAFF. CDR3 DNA sequence: TGTGCCAGCAGCCAGTGGGACAAGTTGAACACTGAAGCTTTCTTT.

The chain links TRBV14 to TRBJ1-1, with a possible D match to TRBD1 (6 bases). V lost 4 bases and J 1 base, leaving 13 bases between the germline ends. Germline V lookup: CDR1 SGHDN, CDR2 FVKESK. The CDR3 covers 15 residues. CDR3 protein: CASSPQGLGNTEAFF. The CDR3 nucleotides read TGTGCCAGCAGCCCGCAGGGGTTGGGGAACACTGAAGCTTTCTTT.

The chain employs TRBV5-1 and TRBJ2-2; D is unresolved. V lost 3 bases and J 0 bases, leaving 9 bases between the germline ends. Germline assignment: CDR1 SGHRS and CDR2 YFSETQ. The CDR3 sequence is 15 residues long. CDR3 in amino acids: CASSSRSSNTGELFF. The CDR3 DNA reads as TGCGCCAGCAGCTCGAGGTCATCGAACACCGGGGAGCTGTTTTTT.